This TCR beta chain was identified in a study of blood T cell repertoires in COVID-19. Across the study: Sites across the United States, Italy and Spain contributed samples from acute and convalescent COVID-19. PBMCs, B-cell-depleted T cells, or T cells provided the cDNA or gDNA that made up the material.

Under the authors' procedure: Nucleated cell counts were estimated from reference gene primer amplification. Clones were sequenced by immunoSEQ multiplex PCR, and TCRdb holds only the in-frame ones, with some missing. The DNA gave D and trimming, while V, J and clone size come from that table. Here the sample spans some 38,000 clones, roughly nine tenths being singletons. This CDR3 region has 16 residues. Trimming took 3 bases from V and 5 from J; bases not matched to a gene: 9. Germline values: CDR1 LGHDT, CDR2 YNNKEL (reference sequence). V is TRBV3-1 (or the pseudogene TRBV3-2) and J is TRBJ2-2, with 7 bases identical to TRBD1. The source material was peripheral blood. This receptor was obtained from a woman aged 30 to 39 in a cohort sampled during active COVID-19. The CDR3, as DNA: TGTGCCAGCAGCCATCAACGGATGACAGGGACCGGGGAGCTGTTTTTT. Translated, it gives CASSHQRMTGTGELFF.